One and the same sample provided the 22 T cell receptor beta chains below, sequenced in a study of tumor and adjacent non-tumor tissue in lung cancer. Three rounds of nested PCR, following a modified ARM-PCR protocol, produced the TCRbeta library. TCRdb itself ran the multiplex PCR reads through MiXCR, one entry per CDR3 protein. The sample holds approximately 71,000 distinct CDR3 sequences, just under 60% seen once. RNA was extracted from bulk tissue without any cell sorting. The specimen sequenced was lung tumor tissue. All receptors come from a man aged 45-60 years with non-small cell lung cancer.

Turning to this clonotype: One end of the junction does not line up with germline, which may come from a read error. V and J are TRBV12-3 or TRBV12-4 and TRBJ2-3, with D possibly called TRBD1 or TRBD2 (5 bases each). The CDR3 length is 16 residues. CDR3: CASSLYGTGDTGTQYF. The CDR3 DNA reads as TGTGCCAGCAGTTTATACGGGACGGGTGACACAGGTACGCAGTATTTT.

This clonotype was found many times. The chain couples TRBV29-1 to TRBJ2-1, with 11 positions matching TRBD2. CDR3 length: 14 amino acids. Germline CDR1 reads SQVTM; CDR2 reads ANQGSEA. V lost 7 bases and J lost 6; bases outside the gene matches: 8. In DNA form, the CDR3 reads TGCAGCGCAAGCCTAGCGGGAGGAGGCAATGAGCAGTTCTTC. Protein product: CSASLAGGGNEQFF.

A word on this clonotype: A read error may be the cause here, since a much bigger clone is one base away. The chain uses TRBV4-1 and TRBJ2-6; tentatively, D is TRBD1 (5 bases). Germline assignment: CDR1 MGHRA and CDR2 YSYEKL. There are 17 residues in the CDR3. The CDR3 is CASSQDFQTSGATVLTF. CDR3 bases: TGCGCCAGCAGCCAAGATTTTCAGACTTCTGGGGCCACCGTCCTGACTTTC.

This clonotype was detected ten times or more. The rearrangement joins TRBV7-8 to TRBJ1-5, with D maybe TRBD1 (6 bases). The germline V and J ends were trimmed by 1 base and 2 bases, with 9 bases remaining between them. The CDR3 spans 15 residues. From germline, CDR1 is SGHVS and CDR2 FQNEAQ. In DNA form, the CDR3 reads TGTGCCAGCAGCTTAGGGGACAATGGCAATCAGCCCCAGCATTTT. This codes for CASSLGDNGNQPQHF.

Regarding this clonotype: This may be a read error, as it is one base from a much larger clone. The rearrangement uses TRBV10-3 and TRBJ2-7; 8 positions match TRBD1. Germline CDR1 and CDR2: ENHRY and SYGVKD. The CDR3 loop spans 13 amino acids. The CDR3 DNA sequence: TGTGCCGCGGAGGGACAGGATAGCTACGACCAGTACTTC. It encodes CAAEGQDSYDQYF.

This clonotype occurred a few times. It may be a read error: a sequence one base away is much more abundant. The rearrangement uses TRBV6-6 and TRBJ1-5, with D possibly TRBD1 on 5 matching bases. Germline V gene lookup returns CDR1 MNHNY and CDR2 SVGAGI (reference sequence). The CDR3 is made up of 15 amino acids. CDR3 loop: CACSYEAGKNQPQHF. In nucleotides, the CDR3 is TGTGCCTGCAGTTACGAAGCAGGGAAGAATCAGCCCCAGCATTTT.

Remarks on this clonotype: As the CDR3 is not closed by the conserved phenylalanine or tryptophan, this likely results from a read error. V and J are TRBV6-5 and TRBJ2-2; either TRBD1 or TRBD2 may fit D (5 bases each). CDR1 MNHEY and CDR2 SVGAGI come from the germline V gene. The CDR3 runs to 16 residues. Here the CDR3 DNA reads TGTGCAAGCGGTCTGCAGGGAGCAACGAACACCAGGGAACTGTTTTAT. Residues: CASGLQGATNTRELFY.

There are a few counts of this clonotype. CDR3 nucleotides: TGCGCCAGCAGCCACGACAACCCCCTAACAGATACGCAGTATTTT. It is translated as CASSHDNPLTDTQYF. The genes are TRBV5-1 and TRBJ2-3, with D uncertain. The ends were cut back, 4 bases at V and 3 bases at J, with 15 bases in the middle. Germline V gene data show CDR1 as SGHRS and CDR2 as YFSETQ. The CDR3 totals 15 residues.

The table lists this clonotype with a few counts. The chain joins TRBV7-2 to TRBJ2-5; D perhaps matches TRBD1 (6 bases). The V end lost 0 bases, the J end lost 5 bases, and 13 bases lay between the germline ends. Germline-derived CDR1 and CDR2 are SGHTA and FQGNSA. This CDR3 has 15 amino acids. CDR3 loop: CASSLAPGETETQYF. For the CDR3, the DNA is TGTGCCAGCAGCTTAGCGCCAGGGGAGACGGAGACCCAGTACTTC.

For this clonotype: One end of the junction varies from germline; a read error may be responsible. The chain carries TRBV10-3 and TRBJ2-7, with D perhaps matching TRBD1 (6 bases). Germline loops: CDR1 ENHRY, CDR2 SYGVKD. There are 16 residues in the CDR3. The CDR3 region is CAITTDSLETSCEQYF. The CDR3 nucleotides are TGTGCCATCACCACGGACAGCCTAGAAACCTCCTGCGAGCAGTACTTC.

About this clonotype: It may be a read error: a sequence one base away is much more abundant. This chain connects TRBV7-8 to TRBJ1-6; D is perhaps TRBD1 (6 bases). Germline CDR1 reads SGHVS; CDR2 reads FQNEAQ. The CDR3 is 15 amino acids. Trimming stripped 5 bases from V and 9 bases from J, with 17 bases between. CDR3: CASSHLRQVLSPLHF. In nucleotides, the CDR3 is TGTGCCAGCAGCCACTTAAGACAGGTTCTTTCACCCCTCCACTTT.

This clonotype was observed many times. The chain combines TRBV5-1 with TRBJ2-7, with a possible D match to TRBD1 (7 bases). Per germline, CDR1 SGHRS and CDR2 YFSETQ. CDR3 length: 14 amino acids. V gave up 4 bases and J gave up 5 bases, with 16 bases separating them. The CDR3 region has the DNA TGCGCCAGCAGCCCGGGGGAGAGGGGGCACGAGCAGTACTTC. Translation: CASSPGERGHEQYF.

A note on this clonotype: An end of the junction differs from the germline gene, which may be a read error. The chain couples TRBV25-1 to TRBJ2-7; D is possibly TRBD2 (5 bases). The CDR3 extends over 15 amino acids. Germline-derived CDR1 and CDR2 are MGHDK and SYGVNS. CDR3 sequence: CASGEKLTGTYEQYF. The DNA for the CDR3 is TGTGCCAGCGGTGAAAAACTAACGGGGACCTACGAGCAGTACTTC.

As concerns this clonotype: One base away lies a much larger clone, so this may be a sequencing read error. V gene TRBV5-1 combines with J gene TRBJ2-1; 13 bases are a match to TRBD2. Per germline, CDR1 SGHRS and CDR2 YFSETQ. The ends lost 3 bases at V and 0 bases at J; junction bases unmatched: 0. This CDR3 region has 16 residues. The CDR3 DNA reads TGCGCCAGCAGCTGGACTAGCGGGGGCTCCTACAATGAGCAGTTCTTC. Translated: CASSWTSGGSYNEQFF. The full variable domain, rest sourced from reference TRBV5-1 and TRBJ2-1, is KAGVTQTPRYLIKTRGQQVTLSCSPISGHRSVSWYQQTPGQGLQFLFEYFSETQRNKGNFPGRFSGRQFSNSRSEMNVSTLELGDSALYLCASSWTSGGSYNEQFFGPGTRLTVL.

This clonotype is medium-sized. This chain uses TRBV6-5 with TRBJ1-2; 8 bases are shared with TRBD1. The germline V gene has CDR1 MNHEY and CDR2 SVGAGI. The trim removed 2 bases at V and 8 bases at J, leaving 4 bases unmatched. The CDR3 length is 13 residues. CDR3 sequence reads: CASSYQGAVGYTF. In DNA form, the CDR3 reads TGTGCCAGCAGTTACCAGGGGGCCGTAGGCTACACCTTC.

This chain joins TRBV7-2 and TRBJ1-4; D is undetermined. The CDR3 is made up of 17 amino acids. The germline gives CDR1 SGHTA, CDR2 FQGNSA. V shed 5 bases and J shed 0 bases, with 16 bases lying between them. CDR3 coding DNA: TGTGCCAGCAGCCCCGACGGGCACGGGTCAACTAATGAAAAACTGTTTTTT. Its translation is CASSPDGHGSTNEKLFF.

Turning to this clonotype: No conserved phenylalanine or tryptophan is present at the end of the CDR3, so a read error is the likely explanation. The chain recombines TRBV6-6 with TRBJ2-7, with TRBD1 matching 8 bases. Trimming removed 7 bases from V and 0 bases from J; junction bases left unmatched: 8. The germline gives CDR1 MNHNY, CDR2 SVGAGI (reference sequence). The CDR3 consists of 15 residues. CDR3: CASTPRGPSSYEQYL. DNA for the CDR3: TGTGCCAGCACCCCCAGGGGGCCAAGCTCCTACGAGCAGTACCTC.

For this clonotype: This may stem from a read error, because a much larger clone lies one nucleotide away. This chain connects TRBV5-4 to TRBJ1-1; D uncertain. Trimming took 0 bases from V and 1 from J, leaving 7 bases between them. Germline V gene lookup returns CDR1 SGHNT and CDR2 YYREEE (reference sequence). CDR3 length equals 14 residues. For the CDR3, the DNA is TGTGCCAGCAGCTTGGGAATAGAGAACACTGAAGCTTTCTTT. It codes for CASSLGIENTEAFF.

The count of this clonotype is one. A much bigger clone sits one base away, suggesting this may be a read error. The rearrangement joins TRBV6-6 to TRBJ2-5; 8 positions match TRBD2. This CDR3 is built from 17 residues. V lost 6 bases and J lost 4; bases outside the gene matches: 16. Germline V gene data show CDR1 as MNHNY and CDR2 as SVGAGI (reference sequence). CDR3 nucleotides: TGTGCCAGCAGCATGGGTGGTGGTAGCGGGATTGGAGAGACCCAGTACTTC. As protein: CASSMGGGSGIGETQYF.

For this clonotype: Germline is not matched at one junction end, which may reflect a read error. The V call is TRBV11-2, the J call TRBJ2-5; D is undetermined. CDR3 length equals 15 residues. Per germline, CDR1 SGHAT and CDR2 FQNNGV. The CDR3 loop reads CASSSTWAVAETQNF. CDR3 DNA: TGTGCCAGCAGCTCCACCTGGGCGGTAGCTGAGACCCAGAACTTC.

As regards this clonotype: Possible read error: a much larger clone is one base away. This chain joins TRBV10-3 and TRBJ2-1, with 13 bases aligning to TRBD2. CDR1 is ENHRY, CDR2 SYGVKD, per germline. The CDR3 has 14 amino acids. Trimming cost V 5 bases and J 8 bases; bases outside gene matches: 3. The CDR3 is CAISSGLAGDEQFF. The CDR3 bases are TGTGCCATCAGTAGCGGACTAGCGGGAGATGAGCAGTTCTTC.

This clonotype came up a few times. V is TRBV20-1 and J is TRBJ2-1; D is unclear. Trimming left V 3 bases short and J 13 bases short, with 16 bases between. The CDR3 is made up of 12 amino acids. Germline loops: CDR1 DFQATT, CDR2 SNEGSKA (reference sequence). CDR3: CSARGLGVEQFF. The CDR3 DNA is TGCAGTGCTAGGGGATTGGGCGTCGAACAGTTCTTC.